This entry concerns a single TCR beta chain. Its antigen is currently unknown. This sample was taken from a study of cytomegalovirus exposure and HLA in healthy donors. Study-level points and caveats: An analysis done earlier found most TCR beta V segments productive about 90% or about 30% of the time. Trimming of TCR beta V- and J-genes showed a link, identified in a later analysis, to a missense DCLRE1C variant. The presence/absence work took it that sequencing depth was about the same across donors. The CMV antigen specificity of a few CMV-associated chains was confirmed through in vitro analysis.

The primer mix had 60 Vbeta and 13 Jbeta primers. Assay: immunoSEQ multiplex PCR; the TCRdb copy retains only in-frame clones and omits some. The sample shows 180,000 or so clones, about three quarters of them seen only once. Material: PBMCs. This sequence originates from a man in his fifties in good health and CMV-seropositive.

DNA of the CDR3: TGTGCCAGCAGCGTAGAGGTGACTGGGCCCCTCCACTTT. This translates into CASSVEVTGPLHF. The rearrangement joins TRBV9 to TRBJ1-6; D gene uncertain. CDR1 is SGDLS, CDR2 YYNGEE, per germline. The CDR3 totals 13 residues. V was trimmed by 0 bases and J by 13 bases, leaving 11 bases between them.